The clone carrying this TCR beta chain has at least ten counts. In making diagnoses, clinical symptoms, serum thyroxine and TRAb, thyroid ultrasound and orbital computed tomography were all used. This entry belongs to a study of T cells in Graves' hyperthyroidism and ophthalmopathy. CDR1 is SEHNR and CDR2 is FQNEAQ in the germline V gene (reference sequence). The CDR3 length is 15 residues. Germline trimming cut 5 bases from V and 6 bases from J; bases unmatched to any gene: 8. The CDR3 regions of TCR beta were amplified from RNA transcripts. During a first-round RT-PCR of the TCR CDR3, the HTBI primer set was used. A single record per CDR3 protein comes from TCRdb applying MiXCR to the multiplex PCR reads. The sample carries under 450,000 distinct CDR3 sequences, around a sixth recorded once.

The sequence was collected from a woman aged 18-29 years with Graves' hyperthyroidism. The chain has TRBV7-9 and TRBJ2-1, with 9 bases aligning to TRBD2. The sequencing input was blood. The CDR3 DNA sequence: TGTGCCAGCAGCCCTGGGGCAGCGGGAGGCAATGAGCAGTTCTTC. It encodes CASSPGAAGGNEQFF.